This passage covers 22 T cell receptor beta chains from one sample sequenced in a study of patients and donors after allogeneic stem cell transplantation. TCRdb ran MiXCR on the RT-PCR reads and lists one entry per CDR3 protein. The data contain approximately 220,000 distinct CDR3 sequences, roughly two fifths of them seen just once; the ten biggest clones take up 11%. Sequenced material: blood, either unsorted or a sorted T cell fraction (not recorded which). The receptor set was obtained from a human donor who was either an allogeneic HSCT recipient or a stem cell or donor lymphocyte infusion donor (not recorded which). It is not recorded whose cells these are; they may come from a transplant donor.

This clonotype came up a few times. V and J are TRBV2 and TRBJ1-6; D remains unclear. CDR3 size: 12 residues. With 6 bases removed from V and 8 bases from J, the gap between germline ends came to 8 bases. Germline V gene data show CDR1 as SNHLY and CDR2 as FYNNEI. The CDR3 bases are TGTGCCAGCAGGGGGTCTTATTCACCCCTCCACTTT. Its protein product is CASRGSYSPLHF.

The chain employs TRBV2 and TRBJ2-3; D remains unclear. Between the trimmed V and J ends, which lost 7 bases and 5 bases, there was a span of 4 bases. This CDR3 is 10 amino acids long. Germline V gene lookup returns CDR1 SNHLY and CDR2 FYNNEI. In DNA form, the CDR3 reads TGTGCCAGCACGGGAGATACGCAGTATTTT. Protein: CASTGDTQYF.

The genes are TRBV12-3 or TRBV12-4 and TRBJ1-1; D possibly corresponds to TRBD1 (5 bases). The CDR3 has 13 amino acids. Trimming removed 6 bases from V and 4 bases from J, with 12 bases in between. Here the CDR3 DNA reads TGTGCCAGCAGGGACACTATACCCACTGAAGCTTTCTTT. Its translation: CASRDTIPTEAFF.

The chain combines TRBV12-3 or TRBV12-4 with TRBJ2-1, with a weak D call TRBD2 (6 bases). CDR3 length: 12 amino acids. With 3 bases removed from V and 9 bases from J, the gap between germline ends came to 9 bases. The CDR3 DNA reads TGTGCCAGCAGTTTGGGGGGACCTGAGCAGTTCTTC. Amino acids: CASSLGGPEQFF.

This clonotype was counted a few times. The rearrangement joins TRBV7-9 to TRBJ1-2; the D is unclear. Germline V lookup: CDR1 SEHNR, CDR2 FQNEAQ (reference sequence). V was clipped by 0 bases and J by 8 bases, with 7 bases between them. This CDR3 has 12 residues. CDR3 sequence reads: CASSLATVGYTF. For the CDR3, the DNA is TGTGCCAGCAGCTTAGCGACGGTAGGCTACACCTTC.

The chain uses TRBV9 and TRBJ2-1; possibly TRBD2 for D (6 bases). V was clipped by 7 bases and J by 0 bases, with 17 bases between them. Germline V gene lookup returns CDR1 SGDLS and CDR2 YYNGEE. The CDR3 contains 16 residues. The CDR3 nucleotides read TGTGCCAGCTCAAATCCTGGGGGGAGCTCCTACAATGAGCAGTTCTTC. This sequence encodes CASSNPGGSSYNEQFF.

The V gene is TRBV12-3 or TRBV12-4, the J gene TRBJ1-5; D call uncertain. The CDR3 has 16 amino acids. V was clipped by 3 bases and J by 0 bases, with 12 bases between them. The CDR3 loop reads CASSFVVKISNQPQHF. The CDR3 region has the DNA TGTGCCAGCAGTTTCGTAGTTAAGATTAGCAATCAGCCCCAGCATTTT.

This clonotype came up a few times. Written as DNA, the CDR3 is TGTGCCAGCAGCCTACTGCATGGAAACACCATATATTTT. Encoded protein: CASSLLHGNTIYF. The J gene is TRBJ1-3, the V gene TRBV7-2; D call uncertain. The length of the CDR3 is 13 residues. V was cut by 5 bases and J by 3 bases, with 8 bases left in between. The germline gives CDR1 SGHTA, CDR2 FQGNSA.

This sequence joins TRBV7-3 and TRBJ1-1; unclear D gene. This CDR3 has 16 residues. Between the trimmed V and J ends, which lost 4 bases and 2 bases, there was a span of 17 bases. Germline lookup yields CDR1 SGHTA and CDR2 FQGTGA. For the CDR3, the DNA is TGTGCCAGCAGCTCTCGGCGGGGTGTAGCTAACACTGAAGCTTTCTTT. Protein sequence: CASSSRRGVANTEAFF.

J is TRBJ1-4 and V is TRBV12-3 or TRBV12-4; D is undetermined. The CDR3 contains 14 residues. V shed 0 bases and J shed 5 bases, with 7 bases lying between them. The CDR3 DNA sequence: TGTGCCAGCAGTTTAGCACAGATAAATGAAAAACTGTTTTTT. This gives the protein CASSLAQINEKLFF.

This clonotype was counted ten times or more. CDR3 nucleotides: TGTGCCAGCAGTCTATCTTCGTTCACAGGAGGTGGTGGAAACACCATATATTTT. It yields the protein CASSLSSFTGGGGNTIYF. V and J are TRBV12-3 or TRBV12-4 and TRBJ1-3, with D maybe TRBD1 (5 bases). V was shortened by 5 bases and J by 3 bases, with 23 bases between the two germline ends. This CDR3 spans 18 amino acids.

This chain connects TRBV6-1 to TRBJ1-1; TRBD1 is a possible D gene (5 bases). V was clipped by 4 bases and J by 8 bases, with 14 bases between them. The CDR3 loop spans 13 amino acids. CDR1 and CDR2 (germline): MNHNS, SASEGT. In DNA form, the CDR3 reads TGTGCCAGCAGTGTCAACCCCGGGACGGAAGCTTTCTTT. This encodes CASSVNPGTEAFF.

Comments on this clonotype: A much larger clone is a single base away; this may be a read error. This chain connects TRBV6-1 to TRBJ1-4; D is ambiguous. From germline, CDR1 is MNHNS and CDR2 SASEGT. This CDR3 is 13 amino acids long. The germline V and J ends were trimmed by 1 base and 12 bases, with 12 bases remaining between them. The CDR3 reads CASSEGGAEQLFF. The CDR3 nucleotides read TGTGCCAGCAGTGAAGGAGGTGCGGAACAACTGTTTTTT.

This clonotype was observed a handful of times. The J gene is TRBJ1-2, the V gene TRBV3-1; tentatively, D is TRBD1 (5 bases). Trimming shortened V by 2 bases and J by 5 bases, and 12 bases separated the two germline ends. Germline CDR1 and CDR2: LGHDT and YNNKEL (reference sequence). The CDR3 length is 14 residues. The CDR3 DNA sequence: TGTGCCAGCAGCCAACAGGGAGATTCATATGGCTACACCTTC. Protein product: CASSQQGDSYGYTF.

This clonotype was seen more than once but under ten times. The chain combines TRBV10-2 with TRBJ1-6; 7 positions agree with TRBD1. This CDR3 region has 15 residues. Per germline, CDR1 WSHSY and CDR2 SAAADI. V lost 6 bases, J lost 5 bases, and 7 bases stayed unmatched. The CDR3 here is CASRTPGQNNSPLHF. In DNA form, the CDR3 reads TGCGCCAGCAGGACCCCGGGACAGAATAATTCACCCCTCCACTTT.

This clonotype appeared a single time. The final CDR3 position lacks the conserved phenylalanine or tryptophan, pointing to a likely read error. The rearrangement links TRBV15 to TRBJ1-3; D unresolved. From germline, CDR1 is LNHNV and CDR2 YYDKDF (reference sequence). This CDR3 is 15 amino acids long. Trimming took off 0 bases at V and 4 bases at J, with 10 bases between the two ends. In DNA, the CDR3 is TGTGCCACCAGCAGAGAGGCCGAGGTCGGAAACACCATATATTTG. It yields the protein CATSREAEVGNTIYL.

The CDR3: CASSEGGSLEQYF. CDR3 DNA sequence: TGTGCCAGCAGTGAAGGGGGTTCGCTCGAGCAGTACTTC. The rearrangement joins TRBV2 to TRBJ2-7; D is unclear. Germline V gene lookup returns CDR1 SNHLY and CDR2 FYNNEI. The CDR3 runs 13 residues. V lost 1 base, J lost 6 bases, and 10 bases lay in between.

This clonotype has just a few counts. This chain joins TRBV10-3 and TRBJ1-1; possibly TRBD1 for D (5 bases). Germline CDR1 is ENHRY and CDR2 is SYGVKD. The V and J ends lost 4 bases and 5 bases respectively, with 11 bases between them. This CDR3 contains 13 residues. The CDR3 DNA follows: TGTGCCATCAGTGGAACGGGACGGACTGAAGCTTTCTTT. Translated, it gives CAISGTGRTEAFF.

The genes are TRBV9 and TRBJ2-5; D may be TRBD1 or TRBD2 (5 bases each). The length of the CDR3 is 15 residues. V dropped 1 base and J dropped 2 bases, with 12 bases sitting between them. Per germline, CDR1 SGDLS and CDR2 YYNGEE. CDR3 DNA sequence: TGTGCCAGCAGCGTACGAGGGGAACGACAAGAGACCCAGTACTTC. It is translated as CASSVRGERQETQYF.

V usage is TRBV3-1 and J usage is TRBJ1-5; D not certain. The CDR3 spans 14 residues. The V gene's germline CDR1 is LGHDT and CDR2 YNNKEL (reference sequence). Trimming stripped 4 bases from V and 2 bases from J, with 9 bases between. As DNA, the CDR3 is TGTGCCAGCAGCCCGGAATGGGGCAATCAGCCCCAGCATTTT. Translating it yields CASSPEWGNQPQHF.

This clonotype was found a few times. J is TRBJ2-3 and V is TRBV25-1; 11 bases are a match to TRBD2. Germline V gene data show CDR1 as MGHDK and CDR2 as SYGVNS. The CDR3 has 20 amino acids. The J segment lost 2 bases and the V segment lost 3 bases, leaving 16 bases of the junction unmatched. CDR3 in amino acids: CASSDPASSGGRWFTDTQYF. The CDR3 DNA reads TGTGCCAGCAGTGATCCCGCCTCTAGCGGGGGGCGCTGGTTCACAGATACGCAGTATTTT.

CDR3 region: CASTRDYNEQFF. In nucleotides, the CDR3 is TGTGCCAGCACCAGGGACTACAATGAGCAGTTCTTC. The chain is built from TRBV12-3 or TRBV12-4 and TRBJ2-1; tentatively, D is TRBD1 (5 bases). The CDR3 length is 12 residues. With 7 bases removed from V and 3 bases from J, the gap between germline ends came to 7 bases.